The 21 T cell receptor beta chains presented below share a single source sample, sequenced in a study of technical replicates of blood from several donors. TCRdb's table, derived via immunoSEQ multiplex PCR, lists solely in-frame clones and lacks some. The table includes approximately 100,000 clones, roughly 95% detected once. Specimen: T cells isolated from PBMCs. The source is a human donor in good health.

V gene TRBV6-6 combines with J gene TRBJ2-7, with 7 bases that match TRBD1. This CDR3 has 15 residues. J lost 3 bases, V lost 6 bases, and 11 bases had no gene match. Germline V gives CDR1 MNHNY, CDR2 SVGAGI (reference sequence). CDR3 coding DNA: TGTGCCAGCAGAGGAGAACAGACAGGGAGCTACGAGCAGTACTTC. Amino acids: CASRGEQTGSYEQYF.

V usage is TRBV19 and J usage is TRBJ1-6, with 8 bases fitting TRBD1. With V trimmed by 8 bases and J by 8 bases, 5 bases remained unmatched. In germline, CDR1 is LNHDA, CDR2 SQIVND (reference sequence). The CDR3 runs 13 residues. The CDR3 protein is CASAPTGDSPLHF. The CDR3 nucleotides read TGTGCCAGTGCACCGACAGGGGATTCACCCCTCCACTTT.

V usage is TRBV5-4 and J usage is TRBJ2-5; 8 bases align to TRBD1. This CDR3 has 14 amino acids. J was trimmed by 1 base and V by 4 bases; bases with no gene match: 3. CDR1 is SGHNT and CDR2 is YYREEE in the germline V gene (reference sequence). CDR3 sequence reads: CASSTQGAQETQYF. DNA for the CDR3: TGTGCCAGCAGCACGCAGGGGGCCCAAGAGACCCAGTACTTC.

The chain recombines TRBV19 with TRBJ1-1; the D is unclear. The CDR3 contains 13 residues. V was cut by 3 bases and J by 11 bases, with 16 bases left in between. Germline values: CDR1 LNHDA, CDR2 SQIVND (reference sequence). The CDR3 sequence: CASSIGEGGRAFF. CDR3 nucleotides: TGTGCCAGTAGTATCGGTGAGGGTGGACGGGCTTTCTTT.

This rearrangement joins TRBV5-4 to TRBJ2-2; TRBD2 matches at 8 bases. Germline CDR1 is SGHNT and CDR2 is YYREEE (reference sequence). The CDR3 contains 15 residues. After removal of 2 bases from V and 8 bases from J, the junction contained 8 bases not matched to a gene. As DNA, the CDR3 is TGTGCCAGCAGCTTAAGGGCTAGCGGGCGGGGGGAGCTGTTTTTT. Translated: CASSLRASGRGELFF.

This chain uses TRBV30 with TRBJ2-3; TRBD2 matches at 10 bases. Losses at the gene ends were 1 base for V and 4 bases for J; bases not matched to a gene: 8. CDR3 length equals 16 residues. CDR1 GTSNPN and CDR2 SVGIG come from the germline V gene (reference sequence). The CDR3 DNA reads TGTGCCTGGAGTGCCCAACTAGCGGGGAGAGCAGATACGCAGTATTTT. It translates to CAWSAQLAGRADTQYF. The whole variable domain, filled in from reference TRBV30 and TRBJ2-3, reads SQTIHQWPATLVQPVGSPLSLECTVEGTSNPNLYWYRQAAGRGLQLLFYSVGIGQISSEVPQNLSASRPQDRQFILSSKKLLLSDSGFYLCAWSAQLAGRADTQYFGPGTRLTVL.

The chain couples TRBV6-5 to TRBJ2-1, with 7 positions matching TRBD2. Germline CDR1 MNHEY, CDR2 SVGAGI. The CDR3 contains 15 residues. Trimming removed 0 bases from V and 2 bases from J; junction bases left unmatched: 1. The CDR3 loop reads CASSYSSGTYNEQFF. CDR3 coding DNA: TGTGCCAGCAGTTACTCGAGCGGGACCTACAATGAGCAGTTCTTC.

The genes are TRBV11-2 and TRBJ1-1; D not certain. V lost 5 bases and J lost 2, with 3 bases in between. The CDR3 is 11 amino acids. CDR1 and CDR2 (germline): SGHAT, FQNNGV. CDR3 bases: TGTGCCAGCAGCACTAACACTGAAGCTTTCTTT. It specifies CASSTNTEAFF.

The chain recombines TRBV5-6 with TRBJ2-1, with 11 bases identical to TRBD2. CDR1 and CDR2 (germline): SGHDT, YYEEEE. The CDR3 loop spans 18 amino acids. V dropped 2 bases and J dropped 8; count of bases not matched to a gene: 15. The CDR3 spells CASSFKWGLGTSGDEQFF. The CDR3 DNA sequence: TGTGCCAGCAGCTTTAAGTGGGGTCTGGGGACTAGCGGTGATGAGCAGTTCTTC.

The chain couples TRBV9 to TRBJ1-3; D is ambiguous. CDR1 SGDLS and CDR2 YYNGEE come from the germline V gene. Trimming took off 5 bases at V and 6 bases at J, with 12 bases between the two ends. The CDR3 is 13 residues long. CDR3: CASRTGATNTIYF. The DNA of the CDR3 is TGTGCCAGCAGGACGGGTGCGACAAACACCATATATTTT.

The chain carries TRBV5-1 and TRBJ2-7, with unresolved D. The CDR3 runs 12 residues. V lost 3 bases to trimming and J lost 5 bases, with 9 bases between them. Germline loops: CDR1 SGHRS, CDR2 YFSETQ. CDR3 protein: CASSWVGHEQYF. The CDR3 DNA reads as TGCGCCAGCAGCTGGGTGGGCCACGAGCAGTACTTC.

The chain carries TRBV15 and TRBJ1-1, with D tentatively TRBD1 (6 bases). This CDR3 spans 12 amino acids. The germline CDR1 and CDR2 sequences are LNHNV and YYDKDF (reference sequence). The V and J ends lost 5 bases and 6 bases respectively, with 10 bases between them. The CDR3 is CATSFGQPEAFF. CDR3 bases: TGTGCCACCAGCTTCGGACAGCCTGAAGCTTTCTTT.

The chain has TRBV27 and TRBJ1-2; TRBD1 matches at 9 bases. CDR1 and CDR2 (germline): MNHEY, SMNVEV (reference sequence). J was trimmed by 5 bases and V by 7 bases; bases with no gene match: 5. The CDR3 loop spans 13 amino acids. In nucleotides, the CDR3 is TGTGCCAGCAAAACAGGGGGCCGGTATGGCTACACCTTC. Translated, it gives CASKTGGRYGYTF.

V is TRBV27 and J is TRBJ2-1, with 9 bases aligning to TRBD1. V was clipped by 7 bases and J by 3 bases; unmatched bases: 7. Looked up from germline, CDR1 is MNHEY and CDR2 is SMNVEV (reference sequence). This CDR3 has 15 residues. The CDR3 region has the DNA TGTGCCAGCACCCCGGGACAGGGTTACTACAATGAGCAGTTCTTC. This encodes CASTPGQGYYNEQFF.

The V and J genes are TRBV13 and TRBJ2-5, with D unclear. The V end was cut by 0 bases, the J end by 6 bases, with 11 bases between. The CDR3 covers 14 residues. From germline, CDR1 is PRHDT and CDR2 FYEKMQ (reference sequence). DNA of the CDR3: TGTGCCAGCAGCTTAGGGAGAAGCTCGAAGACCCAGTACTTC. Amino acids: CASSLGRSSKTQYF.

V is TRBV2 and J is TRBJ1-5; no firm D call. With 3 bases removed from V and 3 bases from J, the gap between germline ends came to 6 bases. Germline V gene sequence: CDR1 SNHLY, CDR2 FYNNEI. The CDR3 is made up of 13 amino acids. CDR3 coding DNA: TGTGCCAGCAGTGACCCTCTCAATCAGCCCCAGCATTTT. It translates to CASSDPLNQPQHF.

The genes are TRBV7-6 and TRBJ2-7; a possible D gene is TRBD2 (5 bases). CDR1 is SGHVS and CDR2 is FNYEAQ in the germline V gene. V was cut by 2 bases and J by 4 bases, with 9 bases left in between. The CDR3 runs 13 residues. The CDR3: CASSLTEVYEQYF. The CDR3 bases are TGTGCCAGCAGCTTAACGGAGGTTTACGAGCAGTACTTC.

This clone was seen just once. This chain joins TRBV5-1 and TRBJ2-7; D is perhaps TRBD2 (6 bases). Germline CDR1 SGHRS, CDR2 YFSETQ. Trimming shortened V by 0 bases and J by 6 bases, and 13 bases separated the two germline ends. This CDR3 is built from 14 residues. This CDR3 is CASSLEAEGGEQYF. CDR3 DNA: TGCGCCAGCAGCTTGGAGGCGGAGGGCGGCGAGCAGTACTTC.

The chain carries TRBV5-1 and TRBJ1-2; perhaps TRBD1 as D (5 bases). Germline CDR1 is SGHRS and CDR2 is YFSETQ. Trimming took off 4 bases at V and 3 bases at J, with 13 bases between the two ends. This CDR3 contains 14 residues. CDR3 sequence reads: CASSPLVGHYGYTF. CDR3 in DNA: TGCGCCAGCAGCCCCCTAGTGGGGCACTATGGCTACACCTTC.

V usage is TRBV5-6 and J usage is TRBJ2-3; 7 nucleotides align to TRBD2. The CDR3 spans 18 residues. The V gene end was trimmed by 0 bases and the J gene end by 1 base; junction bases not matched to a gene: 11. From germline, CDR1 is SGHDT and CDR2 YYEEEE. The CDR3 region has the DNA TGTGCCAGCAGCTTGGAGGTGACTAGCCGGAGAGGCACAGATACGCAGTATTTT. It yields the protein CASSLEVTSRRGTDTQYF.

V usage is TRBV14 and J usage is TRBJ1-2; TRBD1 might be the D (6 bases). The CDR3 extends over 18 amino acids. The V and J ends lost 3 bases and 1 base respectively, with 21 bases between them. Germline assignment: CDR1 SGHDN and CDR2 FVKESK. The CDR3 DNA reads TGTGCCAGCAGCCATTACTCAGGACAGATCATTGATAACTATGGCTACACCTTC. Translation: CASSHYSGQIIDNYGYTF. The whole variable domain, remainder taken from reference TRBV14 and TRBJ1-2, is EAGVTQFPSHSVIEKGQTVTLRCDPISGHDNLYWYRRVMGKEIKFLLHFVKESKQDESGMPNNRFLAERTGGTYSTLKVQPAELEDSGVYFCASSHYSGQIIDNYGYTFGSGTRLTVV.